The 8 T cell receptor beta chains below were found in one sample sequenced in a study of cytomegalovirus exposure and HLA in healthy donors. PCR amplification relied on 60 Vbeta primers (plus 13 Jbeta primers). Method: immunoSEQ multiplex PCR; TCRdb's copy keeps in-frame clones and lacks some. This sample carries some 160,000 clones, 70% to 90% of them seen once, and the ten largest clones take over 2%. The sequencing sample was made of PBMCs. All receptors come from a man aged 25-40 years in good health and CMV-seropositive.

The chain carries TRBV6-4 and TRBJ2-1; no firm D call. Germline CDR1 is MRHNA and CDR2 is SNTAGT. V shed 4 bases and J shed 0 bases, with 10 bases lying between them. The CDR3 is 15 residues long. This CDR3 is CASSVVRSSYNEQFF. CDR3 DNA: TGTGCCAGCAGTGTTGTCCGGAGCTCCTACAATGAGCAGTTCTTC.

This clone appeared many times. V gene TRBV5-3 combines with J gene TRBJ2-7, with 13 bases fitting TRBD2. TRBV5-3 is an open reading frame, and its role is uncertain. CDR3 length: 17 residues. Losses at the gene ends were 1 base for V and 4 bases for J; bases not matched to a gene: 8. CDR3 sequence: CARSLWFPTSGRYEQYV. The CDR3, as DNA: TGTGCCAGAAGCTTGTGGTTTCCGACTAGCGGGAGGTACGAGCAGTACGTC.

The J gene is TRBJ2-5, the V gene TRBV4-3; 11 nucleotides line up with TRBD2. There are 15 residues in the CDR3. With V trimmed by 1 base and J by 2 bases, 0 bases remained unmatched. Per germline, CDR1 LGHNA and CDR2 YSLEER. CDR3 in amino acids: CASSQGLAGQETQYF. Here the CDR3 DNA reads TGCGCCAGCAGCCAAGGACTAGCGGGACAAGAGACCCAGTACTTC.

The chain carries TRBV27 and TRBJ2-5; 10 nucleotides line up with TRBD1. V lost 5 bases, J lost 6 bases, and 9 bases stayed unmatched. This CDR3 has 15 amino acids. Per germline, CDR1 MNHEY and CDR2 SMNVEV (reference sequence). The CDR3 is CASSGWDRGEQTQYF. In nucleotides, the CDR3 is TGTGCCAGCAGTGGGTGGGACAGGGGCGAGCAGACCCAGTACTTC.

The chain employs TRBV11-2 and TRBJ2-2; D gene ambiguous. This CDR3 is 16 amino acids long. CDR1 is SGHAT, CDR2 FQNNGV, per germline. V was cut by 5 bases and J by 6 bases, with 19 bases left in between. DNA of the CDR3: TGTGCCAGCAGCAATTCCGGGTTCAACTGGTCCGGGGAGCTGTTTTTT. It codes for CASSNSGFNWSGELFF.

V is TRBV9 and J is TRBJ1-5; D perhaps matches TRBD1 (6 bases). The germline gives CDR1 SGDLS, CDR2 YYNGEE. V lost 0 bases and J lost 6, with 10 bases in between. The CDR3 runs 14 residues. The CDR3 nucleotides read TGTGCCAGCAGCGTAGGGGGGGGCGGTCAGCCCCAGCATTTT. Translation: CASSVGGGGQPQHF.

This chain links TRBV6-1 with TRBJ2-7; TRBD1 matches at 8 bases. V shed 3 bases and J 0 bases; nucleotides not matched to a gene: 4. This CDR3 spans 15 amino acids. Per germline, CDR1 MNHNS and CDR2 SASEGT. CDR3 in DNA: TGTGCCAGCAGTGATTCTGGACAGGGCTCCTACGAGCAGTACGTC. Its protein is CASSDSGQGSYEQYV.

V gene TRBV5-1 combines with J gene TRBJ2-6; 7 nucleotides match TRBD1. V lost 0 bases and J lost 0; bases outside the gene matches: 3. Germline CDR1 and CDR2: SGHRS and YFSETQ. The CDR3 spans 17 residues. In DNA, the CDR3 is TGCGCCAGCAGCTTGGTCTACAGGGGCTCTGGGGCCAACGTCCTGACTTTC. Translating gives CASSLVYRGSGANVLTF.